Reported below is one TCR beta chain. Sequencing was performed with immunoSEQ multiplex PCR; in TCRdb, only in-frame clones are kept and a portion is missing. Among fewer than 110,000 clones listed, around 92% were seen once. The data were taken from a study of blood T cell repertoires in COVID-19. The CDR3 is 14 amino acids. Trimming left V 3 bases short and J 7 bases short, with 17 bases between. Looked up from germline, CDR1 is GTSNPN and CDR2 is SVGIG (reference sequence). The receptor comes from a woman aged 60-75 years with acute or convalescent COVID-19. Material for sequencing was peripheral blood. The chain links TRBV30 to TRBJ2-3; a weak D match, TRBD2 (6 bases). For the CDR3, the DNA is TGTGCCTGGAGGATAAGGGGAGGAAGCCATACGCAGTATTTT. It yields the protein CAWRIRGGSHTQYF.